This T cell receptor (beta chain) was obtained from a study of human T cells and chemical hapten exposure. Time point in this sample: patch test 3, about 24 weeks after DPC sensitization. Treatment of the sample: therapeutic diphenylcyclopropenone sensitization with weekly scalp DPC. This clonotype has a handful of counts. MiXCR, applied by TCRdb to the RACE reads, yields one record per CDR3 protein. The sample lists some 64,000 distinct CDR3 sequences, about 11% seen once, with less than 2.5% in the top ten. Between the trimmed V and J ends, which lost 4 bases and 5 bases, there was a span of 11 bases. Per germline, CDR1 SGHDT and CDR2 YYEEEE. The length of the CDR3 is 13 residues.

The gene calls are TRBV5-6 and TRBJ2-3; D possibly corresponds to TRBD2 (5 bases). The sample consisted of whole blood, taken in connection with sensitization to the hapten diphenylcyclopropenone (DPC). This receptor was obtained from a woman under 40 with alopecia areata. Some clones in this sample may be carry-over from other donors' samples. In DNA, the CDR3 is TGTGCCAGCAGCCGGAGCGGTAGAGATACGCAGTATTTT. Its protein product is CASSRSGRDTQYF.